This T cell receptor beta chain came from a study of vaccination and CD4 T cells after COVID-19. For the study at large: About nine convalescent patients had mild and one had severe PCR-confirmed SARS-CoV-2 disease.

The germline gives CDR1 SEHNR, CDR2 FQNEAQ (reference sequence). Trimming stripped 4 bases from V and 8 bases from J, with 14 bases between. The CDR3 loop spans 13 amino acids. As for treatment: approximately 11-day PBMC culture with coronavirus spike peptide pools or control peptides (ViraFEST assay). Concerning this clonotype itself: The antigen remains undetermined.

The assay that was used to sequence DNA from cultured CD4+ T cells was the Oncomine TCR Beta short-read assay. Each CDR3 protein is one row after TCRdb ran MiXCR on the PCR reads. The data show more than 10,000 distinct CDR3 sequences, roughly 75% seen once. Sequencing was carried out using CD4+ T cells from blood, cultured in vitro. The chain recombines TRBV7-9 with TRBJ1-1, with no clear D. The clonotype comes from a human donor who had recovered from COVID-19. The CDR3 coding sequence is TGTGCCAGCAGCTCGACCCCTACCATCGAAGCTTTCTTT. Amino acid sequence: CASSSTPTIEAFF.